One and the same sample provided the 17 T cell receptor beta chains below, sequenced in a study of OX40 agonist ivuxolimab in advanced cancers. Some clones are missing from TCRdb's copy, which holds only in-frame ones; the method was immunoSEQ multiplex PCR. The sample has 70,000 to 90,000 clones, 84% seen once; the top ten hold about 7%. Source: CD4+ or CD8+ T cells sorted from blood, taken in a trial of the OX40 agonist ivuxolimab. Receptors originate from an adult with an advanced solid tumor such as melanoma, head and neck, liver or kidney cancer.

The chain has TRBV7-2 and TRBJ1-5, with 7 bases matching TRBD1. In germline, CDR1 is SGHTA, CDR2 FQGNSA. Trimming took 3 bases from V and 5 from J; bases not matched to a gene: 4. CDR3 size: 14 residues. CDR3 residues: CASSFDRDYQPQHF. The CDR3 coding sequence is TGTGCCAGCAGCTTCGACAGGGACTATCAGCCCCAGCATTTT.

This clone was detected a few times. This sequence joins TRBV20-1 and TRBJ2-2, with TRBD1 matching over 7 bases. CDR3 length equals 11 residues. V shed 4 bases and J 10 bases; nucleotides not matched to a gene: 3. Germline V gene sequence: CDR1 DFQATT, CDR2 SNEGSKA (reference sequence). For the CDR3, the DNA is TGCAGTGCTAACAGGGGCGAGGAGCTGTTTTTT. Residues: CSANRGEELFF.

The chain carries TRBV2 and TRBJ2-7; 7 nucleotides match TRBD1. CDR3 length: 13 residues. Trimming at V came to 8 bases and at J to 1 base, leaving 5 bases not matched to a gene. Germline V lookup: CDR1 SNHLY, CDR2 FYNNEI. This CDR3 is CASFGTDSYEQYF. CDR3 in DNA: TGTGCCAGCTTCGGGACAGATTCCTACGAGCAGTACTTC. Looking up the rest from reference TRBV2 and TRBJ2-7 gives the full variable domain: EPEVTQTPSHQVTQMGQEVILRCVPISNHLYFYWYRQILGQKVEFLVSFYNNEISEKSEIFDDQFSVERPDGSNFTLKIRSTKLEDSAMYFCASFGTDSYEQYFGPGTRLTVT.

By share, this clone ranks as medium-sized. Other DNA sequences from this sample encode an identical CDR3 as well. The rearrangement joins TRBV2 to TRBJ1-2; D remains unclear. Germline V gene sequence: CDR1 SNHLY, CDR2 FYNNEI. The CDR3 has 13 residues. V was cut by 2 bases and J by 2 bases, with 6 bases left in between. CDR3 amino acids: CASSEQENYGYTF. The CDR3 region has the DNA TGTGCCAGCAGTGAACAGGAAAACTATGGCTACACCTTC.

The chain links TRBV6-5 to TRBJ1-1, with D maybe TRBD1 (5 bases). The germline V gene encodes CDR1 MNHEY and CDR2 SVGAGI. The V gene lost 0 bases and the J gene lost 1 base, with 9 bases spanning the gap. The CDR3 is made up of 15 amino acids. CDR3 bases: TGTGCCAGCAGTTACTCGAGCAGGGCGAACACTGAAGCTTTCTTT. Residues: CASSYSSRANTEAFF.

This chain uses TRBV27 with TRBJ1-3; D might be TRBD1 (6 bases). Trimming removed 6 bases from V and 4 bases from J, with 10 bases in between. The CDR3 sequence is 13 residues long. CDR1 and CDR2 from the germline V gene are MNHEY and SMNVEV (reference sequence). The CDR3, as DNA: TGTGCCAGCAGACGACAGGAGGGAAACACCATATATTTT. Translated: CASRRQEGNTIYF.

V usage is TRBV5-1 and J usage is TRBJ2-5; D ambiguous. Near its end, the DNA agrees better with TRBJ2-7, so the J call may be wrong. This CDR3 is built from 13 residues. The germline CDR1 and CDR2 sequences are SGHRS and YFSETQ. The CDR3, as DNA: TGCGCCAGCAGCCTGACGGTCTCCTACGAGCAGTACTTC. This gives the protein CASSLTVSYEQYF.

A few counts support this clone. V usage is TRBV5-1 and J usage is TRBJ1-1, with D unclear. V lost 2 bases and J lost 1, with 3 bases in between. The CDR3 totals 12 residues. The germline V gene encodes CDR1 SGHRS and CDR2 YFSETQ. In nucleotides, the CDR3 is TGCGCCAGCAGCTTCTCGAACACTGAAGCTTTCTTT. Protein sequence: CASSFSNTEAFF.

Only a few counts were recorded for this clone. The genes are TRBV7-3 and TRBJ2-2; the D gene could be TRBD1 or TRBD2 (5 bases each). In germline, CDR1 is SGHTA, CDR2 FQGTGA. Deletions cut 6 bases from V and 1 base from J, with 9 bases between. This CDR3 has 14 residues. For the CDR3, the DNA is TGTGCCAGCAGTCGGGACGGGAACACCGGGGAGCTGTTTTTT. It encodes CASSRDGNTGELFF.

V and J are TRBV28 and TRBJ1-6; maybe TRBD1 (5 bases). CDR1 and CDR2 from the germline V gene are MDHEN and SYDVKM. This CDR3 region has 15 residues. V shed 5 bases and J shed 9 bases, with 17 bases lying between them. CDR3 DNA: TGTGCCAGCAGTCCCTCGGACATTATTGCTTCACCCCTCCACTTT. It yields the protein CASSPSDIIASPLHF.

Regarding this clone: Other DNA sequences within the sample encode an identical CDR3. This sequence joins TRBV29-1 and TRBJ1-2; TRBD1 matches 8 bases. Per germline, CDR1 SQVTM and CDR2 ANQGSEA. Trimming removed 4 bases from V and 8 bases from J; junction bases left unmatched: 9. The CDR3 loop spans 13 amino acids. The DNA for the CDR3 is TGCAGCGTTGTGGGCCAGGGGGCTTGGGGCTACACCTTC. Protein: CSVVGQGAWGYTF.

The rearrangement joins TRBV7-2 to TRBJ2-7, with 10 bases aligning to TRBD2. V trimming: 1 base; J trimming: 2 bases; junction bases outside the gene matches: 5. The CDR3 is 16 residues long. CDR1 and CDR2 (germline): SGHTA, FQGNSA. The CDR3 spells CASSLVAGGFTYEQYF. The CDR3 nucleotides read TGTGCCAGCAGCTTAGTAGCGGGGGGATTCACCTACGAGCAGTACTTC. Complete variable domain (other parts from reference TRBV7-2 and TRBJ2-7): GAGVSQSPSNKVTEKGKDVELRCDPISGHTALYWYRQSLGQGLEFLIYFQGNSAPDKSGLPSDRFSAERTGGSVSTLTIQRTQQEDSAVYLCASSLVAGGFTYEQYFGPGTRLTVT.

J is TRBJ1-1 and V is TRBV5-1, with D possibly TRBD1 on 6 matching bases. The CDR3 covers 13 residues. From germline, CDR1 is SGHRS and CDR2 YFSETQ. V was pared by 4 bases and J by 4 bases, with 11 bases between. This CDR3 reads CASSLQGPTEAFF. CDR3 DNA sequence: TGCGCCAGCAGCCTACAGGGTCCCACTGAAGCTTTCTTT.

This chain links TRBV28 with TRBJ1-5; 10 positions match TRBD1. Losses at the gene ends were 1 base for V and 6 bases for J; bases not matched to a gene: 6. This CDR3 spans 16 amino acids. From germline, CDR1 is MDHEN and CDR2 SYDVKM. In nucleotides, the CDR3 is TGTGCCAGCAGTTTATTGACAGGGGGCGACGGTCAGCCCCAGCATTTT. The encoded protein is CASSLLTGGDGQPQHF.

This sequence joins TRBV11-3 and TRBJ2-5, with TRBD2 matching 9 bases. Trimming cost V 7 bases and J 5 bases; bases outside gene matches: 14. Germline V CDR1 and CDR2: SGHNT, YENEEA. CDR3 size: 16 residues. DNA of the CDR3: TGTGCCAGCACCCTGGACCCGGCGGGAGGGTTTGAGACCCAGTACTTC. Its translation: CASTLDPAGGFETQYF.

This clone was counted a single time. The chain is built from TRBV27 and TRBJ2-7; 7 nucleotides line up with TRBD1. V was clipped by 0 bases and J by 0 bases; unmatched bases: 2. The CDR3 runs 15 residues. Per germline, CDR1 MNHEY and CDR2 SMNVEV (reference sequence). The DNA of the CDR3 is TGTGCCAGCAGTTTATCGGGACAGAGCTCCTACGAGCAGTACTTC. It yields the protein CASSLSGQSSYEQYF.

This chain joins TRBV5-1 and TRBJ1-1, with TRBD1 identical over 10 bases. The CDR3 totals 16 residues. CDR1 SGHRS and CDR2 YFSETQ come from the germline V gene. The ends lost 3 bases at V and 1 base at J; junction bases unmatched: 6. The CDR3 coding sequence is TGCGCCAGCAGCTGGGGACAGGGGAAGGCGAACACTGAAGCTTTCTTT. It yields the protein CASSWGQGKANTEAFF.